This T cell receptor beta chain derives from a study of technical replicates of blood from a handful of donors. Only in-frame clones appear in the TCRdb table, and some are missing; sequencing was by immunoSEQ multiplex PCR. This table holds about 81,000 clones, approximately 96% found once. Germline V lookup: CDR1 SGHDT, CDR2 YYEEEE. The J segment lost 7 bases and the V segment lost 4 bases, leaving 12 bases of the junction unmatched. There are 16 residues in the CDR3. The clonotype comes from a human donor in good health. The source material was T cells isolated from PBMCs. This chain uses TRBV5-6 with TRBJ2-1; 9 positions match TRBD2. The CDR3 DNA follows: TGTGCCAGCAGCGAATTCCTAGCGGGAATAGGAAATGAGCAGTTCTTC. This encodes CASSEFLAGIGNEQFF.